Listed below are T cell receptor beta chains from one sample, sequenced in a study of cytomegalovirus exposure and HLA in healthy donors. The method was immunoSEQ multiplex PCR; TCRdb's version includes in-frame clones alone and lacks a portion of them. In the table there are under 200,000 clones, around four fifths of which are singletons. Sequencing input: PBMCs. The receptor source for this set is a male donor in good health and CMV-seropositive. Each CDR3 is given with its conserved first and last residue. D genes are given only for firm matches. Clone size is stated in some rows and not others, as once, few, many or a class when expanded.

.,TRBV21-1,.,TRBJ1-6,TGTGCCAGCACCGGGACAGGCCGCTTGTATCCCAATTCACCCCTCCACTTT,CASTGTGRLYPNSPLHF
.,TRBV11-2,.,TRBJ1-6,TGTGCCAGCAAGGCCACTCGGGATTCACCCCTCCACTTT,CASKATRDSPLHF
.,TRBV6-5,.,TRBJ2-7,TGTGCCAGCAGTTACGGGGCAAGGTCCTACGAGCAGTACTTC,CASSYGARSYEQYF
TRBD2,TRBV11-2,.,TRBJ2-4,TGTGCCAGCAGCTTTGAACTAGCGGGGGGCGCCAAAAACATTCAGTACTTC,CASSFELAGGAKNIQYF
.,TRBV7-6,.,TRBJ2-3,TGTGCCAGCAGCTCCACGACAGTTAGCACAGATACGCAGTATTTT,CASSSTTVSTDTQYF
TRBD2,TRBV28,few,TRBJ2-7,TGTGCCAGCAGCCCTATAGCGGGCAGCTCCTACGAGCAGTACTTC,CASSPIAGSSYEQYF
.,TRBV2,few,TRBJ1-4,TGTGCCAGCATTCAGAGACAGGCTGAAAAACTGTTTTTT,CASIQRQAEKLFF
.,TRBV7-3,.,TRBJ2-3,TGTGCCAGCAGCTCAGGACTCAGCACAGATACGCAGTATTTT,CASSSGLSTDTQYF
TRBD1,TRBV6-5,.,TRBJ1-2,TGTGCCAGCAGCACCCAGGGGGCAGTGGGTGGCTACACCTTC,CASSTQGAVGGYTF
TRBD1,TRBV5-1,.,TRBJ2-3,TGCGCCAGCAGCTTGGTATGGGACAGAAAAACTAGCACAGATACGCAGTATTTT,CASSLVWDRKTSTDTQYF
TRBD1,TRBV7-2,.,TRBJ2-7,TGTGCCAGCAGCTTAGGTTCAGGGGGCTCCGAGCAGTACTTC,CASSLGSGGSEQYF
.,TRBV5-1,.,TRBJ1-1,TGCGCCAGCAGCTTTGAACCCCAGATAATCATGAACACTGAAGCTTTCTTT,CASSFEPQIIMNTEAFF
.,TRBV10-1,.,TRBJ2-7,TGCGCCAGCGGGGGGGCGAGGGGCGAGCAGTACTTC,CASGGARGEQYF
TRBD2,TRBV18,.,TRBJ2-7,TGTGCCAGCTCACCCGGACTAGCGGTGGGGTACGAGCAGTACTTC,CASSPGLAVGYEQYF
.,TRBV11-2,once,TRBJ2-5,TGTGCCAGCAGCCCGATTCGCGGGCGCAAAAACCAAGAGACCCAGTACTTC,CASSPIRGRKNQETQYF
.,TRBV9,.,TRBJ1-3,TGTGCCAGCAGCGCCGACACCGACTCTGGAAACACCATATATTTT,CASSADTDSGNTIYF
.,TRBV13,.,TRBJ1-4,TGTGCCAGCCGTGACAGTACTAATGAAAAACTGTTTTTT,CASRDSTNEKLFF
.,TRBV27,.,TRBJ1-1,TGTGCCAGCAGCAGAGATTACAGGTCACCTAACACTGAAGCTTTCTTT,CASSRDYRSPNTEAFF
TRBD1,TRBV5-1,.,TRBJ1-6,TGCGCCAGCAGCCAAGTTGGGACAGGGAGCTCCTATAATTCACCCCTCCACTTT,CASSQVGTGSSYNSPLHF
TRBD1,TRBV7-2,few,TRBJ2-7,TGTGCCAGCAGTCCTAACGGTCAGGGGGCCTCCTACGAGCAGTACTTC,CASSPNGQGASYEQYF
.,TRBV2,.,TRBJ1-2,TGTGCCAGCAGCGCCCCGGGACTGCTCTATGGCTACACCTTC,CASSAPGLLYGYTF
.,TRBV10-3,.,TRBJ1-5,TGTGCCATCAGTGAGAAGGACAGTAGCAATCAGCCCCAGCATTTT,CAISEKDSSNQPQHF
.,TRBV10-3,.,TRBJ2-3,TGTGCCATCAGTGAGTCTTCTTTCATCTCCATTGAGGATACGCAGTATTTT,CAISESSFISIEDTQYF
TRBD1,TRBV7-9,.,TRBJ1-3,TGTGCCAGCAGCGTCGGGACAGGGGGCAAAGAAACCATATATTTT,CASSVGTGGKETIYF
.,TRBV5-3,.,TRBJ1-2,TGTGCCAGAACCGACCGGGATTTAAACTATGGCTACACCTTC,CARTDRDLNYGYTF
TRBD1,TRBV7-9,.,TRBJ1-5,TGTTCCAGCAGCTTAGCCCGGGACAGCCATAGCAATCAGCCCCAGCATTTT,CSSSLARDSHSNQPQHF